One and the same sample provided the 21 T cell receptor beta chains below, sequenced in a study of T cell changes during pregnancy in multiple sclerosis. Assay: immunoSEQ multiplex PCR; the TCRdb copy retains only in-frame clones and omits some. The sample includes 60,000 to 65,000 clones, about 90% of them seen just once. Sequenced material: peripheral blood, taken in the second trimester of pregnancy. All receptors come from a female donor in good health, enrolled as a control in a pregnancy study.

The rearrangement links TRBV2 to TRBJ2-2; 11 nucleotides align to TRBD2. The CDR3 consists of 15 residues. CDR1 is SNHLY and CDR2 is FYNNEI in the germline V gene. J gave up 7 bases and V 5 bases, and 6 bases lay outside the gene matches. CDR3 amino acids: CASSIAGGRVGELFF. CDR3 DNA sequence: TGTGCCAGCAGTATAGCGGGGGGGCGTGTCGGGGAGCTGTTTTTT.

This clone was recorded once. This chain uses TRBV5-1 with TRBJ1-2; perhaps TRBD1 as D (5 bases). V was pared by 4 bases and J by 1 base, with 11 bases between. The CDR3 runs to 14 residues. CDR1 and CDR2 (germline): SGHRS, YFSETQ. CDR3 nucleotides: TGCGCCAGCAGCCCGGACACGGATAACTATGGCTACACCTTC. It codes for CASSPDTDNYGYTF.

This clone was detected a few times. In nucleotides, the CDR3 is TGTGCCTGGTCCGTAGTAGAGCACACTGAAGCTTTCTTT. Its translation is CAWSVVEHTEAFF. The chain is built from TRBV30 and TRBJ1-1, with D hard to call. The CDR3 has 13 residues. V was shortened by 5 bases and J by 3 bases, with 13 bases between the two germline ends. Per the germline V gene, CDR1 is GTSNPN and CDR2 is SVGIG (reference sequence).

The V gene is TRBV19, the J gene TRBJ1-5, with a possible D match to TRBD1 (5 bases). The germline V gene has CDR1 LNHDA and CDR2 SQIVND (reference sequence). V was cut by 2 bases and J by 0 bases, with 14 bases left in between. This CDR3 region has 17 residues. CDR3 nucleotides: TGTGCCAGTAGTATAACCTCGGGGGGGTATAGCAATCAGCCCCAGCATTTT. Amino acid sequence: CASSITSGGYSNQPQHF.

The V call is TRBV15, the J call TRBJ1-1, with TRBD1 matching over 9 bases. Trimming took 5 bases from V and 4 from J; bases not matched to a gene: 8. This CDR3 is 15 amino acids long. The germline CDR1 and CDR2 sequences are LNHNV and YYDKDF (reference sequence). The CDR3 DNA follows: TGTGCCACCAGCTGGGACAGGGATCGGGCCACTGAAGCTTTCTTT. It translates to CATSWDRDRATEAFF.

The chain couples TRBV4-1 to TRBJ2-7, with 7 positions matching TRBD2. The V gene's germline CDR1 is MGHRA and CDR2 YSYEKL. Trimming took 3 bases from V and 0 from J; bases not matched to a gene: 5. The CDR3 is 15 amino acids. The CDR3, as DNA: TGCGCCAGCAGCCACGCGCTAGCGGACTCCTACGAGCAGTACTTC. Amino acids: CASSHALADSYEQYF.

The chain employs TRBV19 and TRBJ2-3; 7 bases map to TRBD1. There are 14 residues in the CDR3. Looked up from germline, CDR1 is LNHDA and CDR2 is SQIVND (reference sequence). V lost 10 bases to trimming and J lost 2 bases; unmatched junction nucleotides: 9. The CDR3 region has the DNA TGTGCCACCACTGACAGGGTTTACACAGATACGCAGTATTTT. This sequence encodes CATTDRVYTDTQYF.

The chain is built from TRBV2 and TRBJ2-3, with unresolved D. The CDR3 is made up of 14 amino acids. Germline V gene lookup returns CDR1 SNHLY and CDR2 FYNNEI. Trimming cost V 5 bases and J 5 bases, with 14 bases left between them. The DNA of the CDR3 is TGTGCCAGCAGTCTCACCTCTTCAGAAGATACGCAGTATTTT. It encodes CASSLTSSEDTQYF.

This clone was observed a handful of times. The CDR3 here is CASSLGRGGSLPPLHF. CDR3 nucleotides: TGTGCCAGCAGCTTAGGAAGAGGAGGGTCACTGCCACCCCTCCACTTT. The V gene is TRBV7-2, the J gene TRBJ1-6; D remains unclear. V was pared by 1 base and J by 11 bases, with 18 bases between. Germline loops: CDR1 SGHTA, CDR2 FQGNSA. CDR3 length equals 16 residues. Looking up the rest from reference TRBV7-2 and TRBJ1-6 gives the full variable domain: GAGVSQSPSNKVTEKGKDVELRCDPISGHTALYWYRQSLGQGLEFLIYFQGNSAPDKSGLPSDRFSAERTGGSVSTLTIQRTQQEDSAVYLCASSLGRGGSLPPLHFGNGTRLTVT.

The chain is built from TRBV6-5 and TRBJ2-1, with 11 bases matching TRBD1. In germline, CDR1 is MNHEY, CDR2 SVGAGI. The trim removed 0 bases at V and 4 bases at J, leaving 2 bases unmatched. The CDR3 extends over 16 amino acids. Here the CDR3 DNA reads TGTGCCAGCAGTTACTCGGGGACAGGGGGGTACAATGAGCAGTTCTTC. It codes for CASSYSGTGGYNEQFF.

CDR3 sequence: CASSERAGGPIQETQYF. The CDR3 nucleotides are TGTGCCAGCAGTGAGAGGGCAGGGGGCCCCATCCAAGAGACCCAGTACTTC. The chain links TRBV6-1 to TRBJ2-5, with 8 bases fitting TRBD1. The V and J ends lost 3 bases and 1 base, in that order; junction bases with no gene match: 10. Germline-derived CDR1 and CDR2 are MNHNS and SASEGT. The length of the CDR3 is 17 residues.

Judged by abundance, this clone is medium-sized. V and J are TRBV6-1 and TRBJ2-7; 8 bases fit TRBD1. Germline CDR1 MNHNS, CDR2 SASEGT. The CDR3 has 15 amino acids. Trimming at V came to 3 bases and at J to 2 bases, leaving 6 bases not matched to a gene. The DNA for the CDR3 is TGTGCCAGCAGTGATCCTCGGACAGGGACCTACGAGCAGTACTTC. Its protein is CASSDPRTGTYEQYF.

The rearrangement joins TRBV7-6 to TRBJ2-7, with D hard to call. The V gene's germline CDR1 is SGHVS and CDR2 FNYEAQ. This CDR3 is built from 14 residues. V dropped 3 bases and J dropped 0 bases, with 9 bases sitting between them. CDR3 loop: CASSLRKSSYEQYF. The CDR3 coding sequence is TGTGCCAGCAGCTTGAGGAAGAGCTCCTACGAGCAGTACTTC.

The chain couples TRBV19 to TRBJ2-1; D may be TRBD1 (5 bases). Germline assignment: CDR1 LNHDA and CDR2 SQIVND (reference sequence). The CDR3 sequence is 15 residues long. Trimming left V 8 bases short and J 4 bases short, with 18 bases between. The CDR3: CASGARTTGYNEQFF. CDR3 in DNA: TGTGCCAGTGGGGCCCGGACAACCGGATACAATGAGCAGTTCTTC.

The chain recombines TRBV27 with TRBJ2-7; 11 bases map to TRBD2. Germline CDR1 is MNHEY and CDR2 is SMNVEV (reference sequence). The V and J ends lost 3 bases and 7 bases, in that order; junction bases with no gene match: 17. The CDR3 totals 18 residues. In nucleotides, the CDR3 is TGTGCCAGCAGTTTGACCGATGGACTAGCGGGTATCCTGAGGGAGCAGTACTTC. It yields the protein CASSLTDGLAGILREQYF.

The chain recombines TRBV28 with TRBJ2-7, with TRBD2 matching over 7 bases. Germline V gives CDR1 MDHEN, CDR2 SYDVKM. The trim removed 4 bases at V and 1 base at J, leaving 16 bases unmatched. The CDR3 spans 18 residues. The CDR3 loop reads CASSSQSGTPKESYEQYF. As DNA, the CDR3 is TGTGCCAGCAGTTCTCAGAGCGGGACCCCGAAGGAATCCTACGAGCAGTACTTC.

J is TRBJ1-4 and V is TRBV6-1; no firm D call. This CDR3 spans 12 amino acids. Germline CDR1 MNHNS, CDR2 SASEGT. The germline V and J ends were trimmed by 9 bases and 6 bases, with 11 bases remaining between them. CDR3 sequence (DNA): TGTGCCAGTAGAAAGTTTGATGAAAAACTGTTTTTT. Its translation: CASRKFDEKLFF.

The V gene is TRBV2, the J gene TRBJ1-2, with 8 bases matching TRBD1. Per the germline V gene, CDR1 is SNHLY and CDR2 is FYNNEI. The J segment lost 8 bases and the V segment lost 5 bases, leaving 13 bases of the junction unmatched. The CDR3 sequence is 15 residues long. CDR3 sequence: CASSPSPGQGLGYTF. Written as DNA, the CDR3 is TGTGCCAGCAGTCCCTCACCCGGACAGGGCCTCGGCTACACCTTC.

The rearrangement joins TRBV2 to TRBJ2-3, with 8 bases lining up with TRBD2. This CDR3 has 17 amino acids. V gave up 3 bases and J gave up 6 bases; unmatched junction bases: 14. Germline V CDR1 and CDR2: SNHLY, FYNNEI. CDR3: CASSDSGAGAAADTQYF. In DNA form, the CDR3 reads TGTGCCAGCAGTGACTCGGGAGCGGGAGCGGCAGCGGATACGCAGTATTTT.

The chain has TRBV4-1 and TRBJ2-3; D is unresolved. Trimming left V 3 bases short and J 2 bases short, with 9 bases between. This CDR3 region has 14 residues. From germline, CDR1 is MGHRA and CDR2 YSYEKL. CDR3 sequence reads: CASSQPLVTDTQYF. The CDR3 coding sequence is TGCGCCAGCAGCCAGCCCTTAGTCACAGATACGCAGTATTTT.

The chain links TRBV9 to TRBJ1-5; 8 positions agree with TRBD1. Germline-derived CDR1 and CDR2 are SGDLS and YYNGEE. V was pared by 5 bases and J by 4 bases, with 8 bases of the junction left unmatched. The CDR3 runs to 15 residues. The CDR3 sequence is CASSPQGAGNQPQHF. The CDR3 bases are TGTGCCAGCAGTCCGCAGGGGGCGGGTAATCAGCCCCAGCATTTT.